These T cell receptor beta chains were read from a single sample in a study of blood T cell repertoires in COVID-19. Sequencing used immunoSEQ multiplex PCR; TCRdb keeps in-frame clones, though not all of them. The table records 85,000 to 90,000 clones, more than 65% of them present only once. Material for sequencing was peripheral blood. All receptors come from a man between 65 and 85 years old with acute or convalescent COVID-19. Each CDR3 is given with its conserved first and last residue. The order of the fields is D gene, V gene, J gene, CDR3 protein. A D gene is named only where the DNA matches it firmly.

TRBD2	TRBV7-6	TRBJ2-3	CASSLGLAGPDTQYF
.	TRBV5-5	TRBJ1-2	CASSEDSTNYGYTF
.	TRBV6-6	TRBJ1-5	CASNDGGGSNQPQHF
.	TRBV28	TRBJ1-5	CASSSRQDNQPQHF
TRBD1	TRBV27	TRBJ1-1	CASSSWDRVNTEAFF
.	TRBV4-1	TRBJ1-5	CASSQDGGGVQPQHF
TRBD1	TRBV12-3/TRBV12-4	TRBJ1-4	CASGDRGWEKLFF
.	TRBV5-4	TRBJ1-2	CASSLISQYGYTF
TRBD2	TRBV5-6	TRBJ2-4	CASSFHSGGEDIQYF
.	TRBV19	TRBJ2-1	CASSRTGLNEQFF
.	TRBV9	TRBJ1-2	CASSVGTENYGYTF
.	TRBV3-1/TRBV3-2	TRBJ1-4	CASSAPQEKLFF
.	TRBV19	TRBJ1-2	CASSIWDTPHTF
TRBD1	TRBV7-8	TRBJ1-1	CASSTGTGGVSEAFF
TRBD1	TRBV25-1	TRBJ1-1	CASSEGQGNTEAFF
.	TRBV28	TRBJ2-2	CASSSDSGELFF
.	TRBV28	TRBJ2-7	CASSPGSSYEQYF
TRBD1	TRBV2	TRBJ2-7	CASMTGGPSEQYF
.	TRBV20-1	TRBJ2-5	CSASPGQETQYF
TRBD1	TRBV15	TRBJ1-2	CATSGGQGAPYGYTF
TRBD1	TRBV6-6	TRBJ1-6	CASSLGQGAVTLHF
TRBD2	TRBV5-4	TRBJ2-2	CASSFPGRGGKSGELFF
TRBD1	TRBV6-5	TRBJ1-6	CASRGQADSPLHF
.	TRBV29-1	TRBJ2-1	CSVLPKRSSYNEQFF
.	TRBV3-1/TRBV3-2	TRBJ1-1	CASSGSTEAFF
.	TRBV4-2	TRBJ1-1	CASSQDVRRTEAFF
TRBD1	TRBV28	TRBJ2-5	CASSLNGQGTQYF
.	TRBV2	TRBJ2-5	CASKREQETQYF
TRBD2	TRBV5-1	TRBJ2-2	CASSPGGSGGLNTGELFF
.	TRBV7-8	TRBJ2-7	CASSLPGGQSYEQYF
.	TRBV4-2	TRBJ2-3	CASSQERPGQDTQYF
.	TRBV27	TRBJ1-6	CASSLSRRIGTPLHF
TRBD1	TRBV10-3	TRBJ2-5	CAIRLGQGAGETQYF
TRBD1	TRBV2	TRBJ1-6	CASSDRGARSPLHF
.	TRBV7-8	TRBJ2-3	CASTFGYTDTQYF
TRBD1	TRBV2	TRBJ1-4	CASTDRGPEKLFF
.	TRBV18	TRBJ2-7	CASSPGAGRYEQYF
.	TRBV28	TRBJ1-2	CASISRGYYYGYTF
TRBD1	TRBV27	TRBJ1-2	CASSVTGTGYYGYTF